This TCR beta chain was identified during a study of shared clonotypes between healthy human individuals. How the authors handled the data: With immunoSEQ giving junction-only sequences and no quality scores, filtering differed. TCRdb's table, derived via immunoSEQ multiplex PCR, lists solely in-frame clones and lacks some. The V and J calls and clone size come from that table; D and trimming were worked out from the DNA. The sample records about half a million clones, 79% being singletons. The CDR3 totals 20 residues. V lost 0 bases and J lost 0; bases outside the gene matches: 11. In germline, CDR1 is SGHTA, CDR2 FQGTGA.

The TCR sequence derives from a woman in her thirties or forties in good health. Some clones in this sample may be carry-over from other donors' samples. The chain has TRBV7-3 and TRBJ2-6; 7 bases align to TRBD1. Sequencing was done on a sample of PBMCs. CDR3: CASSLTPTGYDSSGANVLTF. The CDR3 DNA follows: TGTGCCAGCAGCTTAACCCCGACAGGGTATGATAGCTCTGGGGCCAACGTCCTGACTTTC.